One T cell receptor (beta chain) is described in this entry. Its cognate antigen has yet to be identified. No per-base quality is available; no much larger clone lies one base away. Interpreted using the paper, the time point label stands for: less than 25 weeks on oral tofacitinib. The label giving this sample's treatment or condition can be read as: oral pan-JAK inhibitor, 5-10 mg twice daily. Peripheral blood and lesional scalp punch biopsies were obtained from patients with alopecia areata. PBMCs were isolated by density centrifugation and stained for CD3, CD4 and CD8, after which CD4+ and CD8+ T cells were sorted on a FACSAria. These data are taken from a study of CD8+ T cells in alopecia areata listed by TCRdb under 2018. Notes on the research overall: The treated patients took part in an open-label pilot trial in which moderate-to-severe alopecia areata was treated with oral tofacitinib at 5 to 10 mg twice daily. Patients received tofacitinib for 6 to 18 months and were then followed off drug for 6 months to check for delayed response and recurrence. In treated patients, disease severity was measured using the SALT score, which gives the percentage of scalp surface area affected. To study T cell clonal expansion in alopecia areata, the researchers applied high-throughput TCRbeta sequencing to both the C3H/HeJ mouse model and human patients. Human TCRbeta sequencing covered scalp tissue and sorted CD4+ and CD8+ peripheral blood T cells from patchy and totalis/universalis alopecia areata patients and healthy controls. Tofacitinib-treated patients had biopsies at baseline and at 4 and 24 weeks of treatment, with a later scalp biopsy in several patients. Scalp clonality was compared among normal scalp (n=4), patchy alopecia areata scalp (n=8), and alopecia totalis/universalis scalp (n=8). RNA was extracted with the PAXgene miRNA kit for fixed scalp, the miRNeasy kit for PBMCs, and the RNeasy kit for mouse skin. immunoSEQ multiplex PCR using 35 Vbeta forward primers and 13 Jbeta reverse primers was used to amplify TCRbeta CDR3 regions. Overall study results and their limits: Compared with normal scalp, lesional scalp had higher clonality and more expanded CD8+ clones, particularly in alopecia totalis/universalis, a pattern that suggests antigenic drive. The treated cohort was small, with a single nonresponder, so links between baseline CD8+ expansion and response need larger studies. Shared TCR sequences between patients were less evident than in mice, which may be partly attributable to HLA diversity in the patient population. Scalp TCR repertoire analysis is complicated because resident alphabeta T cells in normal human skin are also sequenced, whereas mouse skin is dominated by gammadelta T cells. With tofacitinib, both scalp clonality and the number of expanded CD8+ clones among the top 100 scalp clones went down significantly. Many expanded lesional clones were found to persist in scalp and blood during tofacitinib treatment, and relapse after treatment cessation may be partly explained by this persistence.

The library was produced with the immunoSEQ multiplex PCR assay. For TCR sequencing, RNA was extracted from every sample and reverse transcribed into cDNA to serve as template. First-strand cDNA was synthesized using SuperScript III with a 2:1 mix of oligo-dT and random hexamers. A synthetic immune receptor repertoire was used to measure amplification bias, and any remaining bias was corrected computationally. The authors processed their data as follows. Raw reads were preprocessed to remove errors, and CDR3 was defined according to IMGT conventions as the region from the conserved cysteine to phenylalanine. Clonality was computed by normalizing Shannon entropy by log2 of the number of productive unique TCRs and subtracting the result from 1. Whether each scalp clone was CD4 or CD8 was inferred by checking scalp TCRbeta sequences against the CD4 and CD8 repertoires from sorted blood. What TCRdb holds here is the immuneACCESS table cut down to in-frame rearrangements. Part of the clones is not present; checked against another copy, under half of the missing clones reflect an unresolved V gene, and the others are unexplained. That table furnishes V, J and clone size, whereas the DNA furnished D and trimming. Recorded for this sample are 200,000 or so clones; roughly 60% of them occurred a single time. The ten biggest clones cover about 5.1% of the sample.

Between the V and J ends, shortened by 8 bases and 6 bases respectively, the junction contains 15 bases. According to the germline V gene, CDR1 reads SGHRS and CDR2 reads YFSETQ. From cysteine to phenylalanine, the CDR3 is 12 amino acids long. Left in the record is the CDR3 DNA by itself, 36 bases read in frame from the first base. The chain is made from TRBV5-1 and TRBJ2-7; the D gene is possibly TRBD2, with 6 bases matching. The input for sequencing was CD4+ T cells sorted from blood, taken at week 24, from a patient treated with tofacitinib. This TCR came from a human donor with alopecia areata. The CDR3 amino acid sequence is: CASTGPGSEQYF. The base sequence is TGCGCCAGTACCGGACCCGGGAGCGAGCAGTACTTC.